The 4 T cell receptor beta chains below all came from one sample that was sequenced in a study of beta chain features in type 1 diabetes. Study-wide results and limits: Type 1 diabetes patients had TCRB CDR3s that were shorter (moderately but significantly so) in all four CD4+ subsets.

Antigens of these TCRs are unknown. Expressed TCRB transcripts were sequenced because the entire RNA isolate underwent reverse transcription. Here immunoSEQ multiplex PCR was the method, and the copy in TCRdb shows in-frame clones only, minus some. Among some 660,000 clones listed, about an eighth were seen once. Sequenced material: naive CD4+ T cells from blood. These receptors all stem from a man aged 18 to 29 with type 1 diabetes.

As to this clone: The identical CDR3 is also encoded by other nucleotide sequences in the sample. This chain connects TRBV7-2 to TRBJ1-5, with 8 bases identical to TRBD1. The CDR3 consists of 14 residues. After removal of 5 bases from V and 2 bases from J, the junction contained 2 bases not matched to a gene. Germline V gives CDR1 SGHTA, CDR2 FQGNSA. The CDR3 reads CASSLGQGNQPQHF. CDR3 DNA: TGTGCCAGCAGCCTGGGACAGGGCAATCAGCCCCAGCATTTT.

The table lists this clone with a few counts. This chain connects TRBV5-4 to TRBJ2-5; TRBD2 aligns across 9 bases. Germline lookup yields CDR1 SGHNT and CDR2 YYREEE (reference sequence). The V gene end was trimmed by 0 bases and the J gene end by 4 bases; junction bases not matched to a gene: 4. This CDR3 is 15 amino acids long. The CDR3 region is CASSLELAGRETQYF. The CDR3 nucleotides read TGTGCCAGCAGCTTGGAACTAGCGGGTAGAGAGACCCAGTACTTC. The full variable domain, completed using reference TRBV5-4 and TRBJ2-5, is ETGVTQSPTHLIKTRGQQVTLRCSSQSGHNTVSWYQQALGQGPQFIFQYYREEENGRGNFPPRFSGLQFPNYSSELNVNALELDDSALYLCASSLELAGRETQYFGPGTRLLVL.

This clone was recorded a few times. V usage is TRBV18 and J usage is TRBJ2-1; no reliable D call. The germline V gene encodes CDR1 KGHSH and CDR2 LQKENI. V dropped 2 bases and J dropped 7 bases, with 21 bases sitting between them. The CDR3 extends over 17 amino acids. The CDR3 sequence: CASSPYEGSAGENEQFF. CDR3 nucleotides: TGTGCCAGCTCACCATACGAAGGTAGTGCAGGAGAGAATGAGCAGTTCTTC.

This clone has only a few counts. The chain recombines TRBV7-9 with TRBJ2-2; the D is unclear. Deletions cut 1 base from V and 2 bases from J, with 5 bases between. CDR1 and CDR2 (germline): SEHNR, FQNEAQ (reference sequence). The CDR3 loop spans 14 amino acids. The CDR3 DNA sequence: TGTGCCAGCAGCTTAGGGGAAAACACCGGGGAGCTGTTTTTT. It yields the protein CASSLGENTGELFF.